The 12 T cell receptor beta chains presented below share a single source sample, sequenced in a study of T cell changes during pregnancy in multiple sclerosis. The data were produced by immunoSEQ multiplex PCR, yet TCRdb's version contains in-frame clones alone and is incomplete. The top ten clones hold 2.5% to 4% of a sample with some 100,000 clones, around 90% of them seen once. The specimen was peripheral blood, collected in the second trimester of pregnancy. The receptors were sampled from a female donor with multiple sclerosis, enrolled in a pregnancy study.

The chain combines TRBV19 with TRBJ2-3, with a possible D match to TRBD1 (5 bases). The CDR3 runs to 14 residues. The V end was cut by 1 base, the J end by 4 bases, with 9 bases between. Germline CDR1 reads LNHDA; CDR2 reads SQIVND (reference sequence). In DNA form, the CDR3 reads TGTGCCAGTAGTATAGTTACAGGTCCAGATACGCAGTATTTT. Translation: CASSIVTGPDTQYF.

V and J are TRBV7-2 and TRBJ1-4; no reliable D call. V gave up 5 bases and J gave up 3 bases, with 10 bases separating them. The CDR3 spans 14 residues. Germline CDR1 SGHTA, CDR2 FQGNSA. CDR3 sequence (DNA): TGTGCCAGCAGCCAAGGCAGGCCTAATGAAAAACTGTTTTTT. Amino acid sequence: CASSQGRPNEKLFF.

V and J are TRBV28 and TRBJ1-4; D ambiguous. The CDR3 sequence is 15 residues long. Germline CDR1 MDHEN, CDR2 SYDVKM. V was cut by 5 bases and J by 0 bases, with 10 bases left in between. CDR3 residues: CASSPSTATNEKLFF. As DNA, the CDR3 is TGTGCCAGCAGTCCCAGCACAGCAACTAATGAAAAACTGTTTTTT.

The chain uses TRBV7-9 and TRBJ2-1, with TRBD2 matching over 9 bases. Germline trimming cut 2 bases from V and 7 bases from J; bases unmatched to any gene: 9. The CDR3 is made up of 16 amino acids. In germline, CDR1 is SEHNR, CDR2 FQNEAQ (reference sequence). The CDR3 here is CASSLMGLAGRNEQFF. The DNA for the CDR3 is TGTGCCAGCAGCTTAATGGGGCTAGCGGGGCGGAATGAGCAGTTCTTC.

This clone occurred once. This chain joins TRBV14 and TRBJ2-5; D perhaps matches TRBD2 (6 bases). The germline V gene has CDR1 SGHDN and CDR2 FVKESK. This CDR3 spans 13 amino acids. V was clipped by 7 bases and J by 0 bases, with 9 bases between them. CDR3 DNA sequence: TGTGCCAGCAACCGGGAGTACCAAGAGACCCAGTACTTC. It yields the protein CASNREYQETQYF.

The CDR3 sequence is CASSTGSEKLFF. The CDR3 DNA reads as TGTGCCAGCAGCACAGGATCTGAAAAACTGTTTTTT. The J gene is TRBJ1-4, the V gene TRBV6-1; maybe TRBD1 (5 bases). This CDR3 region has 12 residues. Germline CDR1 reads MNHNS; CDR2 reads SASEGT. The V gene lost 6 bases and the J gene lost 7 bases, with 9 bases spanning the gap.

This sequence joins TRBV11-1 and TRBJ1-4; perhaps TRBD1 as D (6 bases). Germline CDR1 reads SGHAT; CDR2 reads FQDESV (reference sequence). V was cut by 5 bases and J by 7 bases, with 14 bases left in between. The CDR3 loop spans 14 amino acids. CDR3 nucleotide sequence: TGTGCCAGCAGCCGAACAGGGCTGGGTGAAAAACTGTTTTTT. It encodes CASSRTGLGEKLFF.

The chain combines TRBV4-2 with TRBJ2-1, with 13 bases aligning to TRBD2. The V segment lost 4 bases and the J segment 8 bases; nucleotides outside the gene matches: 11. The CDR3 is 17 residues long. Germline CDR1 and CDR2: LGHNA and YNFKEQ. CDR3 coding DNA: TGTGCCAGCAGCCTTAAGGACGGACTAGCGGGAGTGGATGAGCAGTTCTTC. Translated: CASSLKDGLAGVDEQFF.

The count of this clone is one. V is TRBV5-6 and J is TRBJ1-5; D gene unclear. Germline-derived CDR1 and CDR2 are SGHDT and YYEEEE. The length of the CDR3 is 12 residues. V was pared by 6 bases and J by 4 bases, with 8 bases between. CDR3 DNA: TGTGCCAGCACGCGGCGAAATCAGCCCCAGCATTTT. Residues: CASTRRNQPQHF.

This chain connects TRBV7-2 to TRBJ2-5, with 9 positions matching TRBD2. J was trimmed by 5 bases and V by 1 base; bases with no gene match: 5. Germline V gives CDR1 SGHTA, CDR2 FQGNSA. The CDR3 length is 15 residues. The CDR3 protein is CASSLGLAGRETQYF. The CDR3 region has the DNA TGTGCCAGCAGCTTAGGTCTAGCGGGAAGGGAGACCCAGTACTTC.

This chain uses TRBV30 with TRBJ2-6, with no clear D. This CDR3 is 12 amino acids long. With 5 bases removed from V and 5 bases from J, the gap between germline ends came to 7 bases. Per germline, CDR1 GTSNPN and CDR2 SVGIG (reference sequence). The CDR3 region is CAWGRRANVLTF. CDR3 in DNA: TGTGCCTGGGGCCGTAGGGCCAACGTCCTGACTTTC.

The chain couples TRBV15 to TRBJ2-1; D unclear. This CDR3 region has 14 residues. Trimming removed 0 bases at V and 7 bases at J, with 10 bases between. Germline-derived CDR1 and CDR2 are LNHNV and YYDKDF (reference sequence). The CDR3 region has the DNA TGTGCCACCAGCAGAGATCCTTTCAGTAATGAGCAGTTCTTC. It codes for CATSRDPFSNEQFF. Drawing the rest from reference TRBV15 and TRBJ2-1, the complete variable domain is DAMVIQNPRYQVTQFGKPVTLSCSQTLNHNVMYWYQQKSSQAPKLLFHYYDKDFNNEADTPDNFQSRRPNTSFCFLDIRSPGLGDTAMYLCATSRDPFSNEQFFGPGTRLTVL.